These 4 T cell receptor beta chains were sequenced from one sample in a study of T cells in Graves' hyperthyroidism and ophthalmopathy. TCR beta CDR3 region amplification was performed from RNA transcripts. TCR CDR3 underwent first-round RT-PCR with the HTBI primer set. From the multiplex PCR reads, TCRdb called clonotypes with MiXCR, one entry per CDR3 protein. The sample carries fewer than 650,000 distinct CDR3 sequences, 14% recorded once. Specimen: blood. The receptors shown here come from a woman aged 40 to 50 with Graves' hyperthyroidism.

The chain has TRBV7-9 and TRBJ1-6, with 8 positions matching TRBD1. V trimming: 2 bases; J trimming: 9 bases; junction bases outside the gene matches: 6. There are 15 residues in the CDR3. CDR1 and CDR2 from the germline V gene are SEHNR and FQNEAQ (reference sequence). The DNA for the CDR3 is TGTGCCAGCAGCTTACCGGGACAGGAGGCTTCACCCCTCCACTTT. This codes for CASSLPGQEASPLHF.

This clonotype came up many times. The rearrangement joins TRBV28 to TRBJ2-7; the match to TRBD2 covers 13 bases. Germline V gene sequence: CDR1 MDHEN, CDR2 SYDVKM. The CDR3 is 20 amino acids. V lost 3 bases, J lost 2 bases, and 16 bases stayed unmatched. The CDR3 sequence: CASSFMGPGLAGLGAYEQYF. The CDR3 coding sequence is TGTGCCAGCAGTTTTATGGGTCCGGGACTAGCGGGACTCGGCGCCTACGAGCAGTACTTC.

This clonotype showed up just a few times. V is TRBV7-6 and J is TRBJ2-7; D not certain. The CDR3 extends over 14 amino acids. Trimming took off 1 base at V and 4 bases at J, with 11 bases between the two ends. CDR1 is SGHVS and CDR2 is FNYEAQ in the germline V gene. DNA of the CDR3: TGTGCCAGCAGCTTAGTCCCCTCGGCATACGAGCAGTACTTC. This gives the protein CASSLVPSAYEQYF.

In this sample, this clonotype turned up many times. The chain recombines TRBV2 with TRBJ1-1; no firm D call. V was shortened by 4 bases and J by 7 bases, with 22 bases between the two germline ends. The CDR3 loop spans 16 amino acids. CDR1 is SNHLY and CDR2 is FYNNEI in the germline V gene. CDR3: CASSVSLGAGDLEAFF. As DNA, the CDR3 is TGTGCCAGCAGTGTAAGTCTCGGAGCAGGCGACCTTGAAGCTTTCTTT.